The 29 T cell receptor beta chains in this list originate from one sample, sequenced in a study of T cell responses to AZD1222 COVID-19 vaccine (dated by TCRdb to about 2021). Explained via the paper, the time point label denotes: about 28 days (+/-7) after the second vaccine dose. Preparation of the library involved the immunoSEQ multiplex PCR assay. Sourced from immuneACCESS, this table was stored by TCRdb with only in-frame sequences that have V and J called. A share of the clones is absent; for the studies checked, an unresolved V gene accounts for under half, and the remainder has no known explanation. For this sample the table gives fewer than 150,000 clones, of which around nine tenths were detected only once. The leading ten clones occupy approximately 3.5% of the sample. This specimen was peripheral blood, taken 28 days after the second AZD1222 dose. These receptors came from an adult who received the AZD1222 COVID-19 vaccine.

The V gene is TRBV3-1 (or the pseudogene TRBV3-2), the J gene TRBJ1-2; D remains ambiguous. V was cut by 4 bases and J by 3 bases, with 12 bases left in between. The CDR3 runs 14 residues. CDR1 is LGHDT and CDR2 is YNNKEL in the germline V gene (reference sequence). The CDR3 bases are TGTGCCAGCAGCCTGTGGGTAGGAGACTATGGCTACACCTTC. It yields the protein CASSLWVGDYGYTF.

Here the CDR3 reads CASSDRVGEAFF. The CDR3 coding sequence is TGTGCCAGCAGCGACAGGGTCGGTGAAGCTTTCTTT. The chain joins TRBV5-4 to TRBJ1-1; the match to TRBD1 covers 7 bases. The trim removed 4 bases at V and 7 bases at J, leaving 4 bases unmatched. This CDR3 comprises 12 residues. CDR1 and CDR2 (germline): SGHNT, YYREEE (reference sequence).

The chain combines TRBV5-6 with TRBJ2-5; the match to TRBD2 covers 7 bases. Germline CDR1 SGHDT, CDR2 YYEEEE. Trimming cost V 4 bases and J 6 bases; bases outside gene matches: 9. The length of the CDR3 is 14 residues. The CDR3 sequence is CASSPGTTRQTQYF. CDR3 bases: TGTGCCAGCAGCCCGGGGACTACTCGCCAGACCCAGTACTTC.

The CDR3: CASSLGQGLNQPQHF. The CDR3, as DNA: TGCGCCAGCAGCTTGGGACAGGGCCTCAATCAGCCCCAGCATTTT. The chain couples TRBV5-1 to TRBJ1-5, with TRBD1 matching over 7 bases. This CDR3 spans 15 amino acids. V lost 0 bases to trimming and J lost 3 bases; unmatched junction nucleotides: 3. Germline values: CDR1 SGHRS, CDR2 YFSETQ.

This clone occurred once. The V call is TRBV3-1 (or the pseudogene TRBV3-2), the J call TRBJ1-6; no firm D call. V lost 0 bases, J lost 9 bases, and 18 bases lay in between. Germline CDR1 and CDR2: LGHDT and YNNKEL (reference sequence). This CDR3 has 17 amino acids. This CDR3 reads CASSQDPAHPTRSPLHF. The CDR3 DNA is TGTGCCAGCAGCCAAGACCCGGCCCATCCAACCCGTTCACCCCTCCACTTT.

This clone was picked up one time. V usage is TRBV7-9 and J usage is TRBJ1-2; the D gene is possibly TRBD1 (6 bases). V was trimmed by 3 bases and J by 4 bases, leaving 12 bases between them. This CDR3 contains 14 residues. Germline V CDR1 and CDR2: SEHNR, FQNEAQ (reference sequence). The chain's CDR3 is CASSFSGVSYGYTF. DNA for the CDR3: TGTGCCAGCAGCTTCTCAGGGGTCAGCTATGGCTACACCTTC.

This clone was seen only once. The rearrangement joins TRBV6-4 to TRBJ2-3, with 9 positions matching TRBD2. The CDR3 sequence is 15 residues long. Trimming at V came to 3 bases and at J to 6 bases, leaving 7 bases not matched to a gene. Germline V gene sequence: CDR1 MRHNA, CDR2 SNTAGT. CDR3 coding DNA: TGTGCCAGCAGTGATGTAGCGGGGGCGCCGGATACGCAGTATTTT. Translation gives CASSDVAGAPDTQYF.

The chain recombines TRBV5-1 with TRBJ2-5, with D maybe TRBD1 (6 bases). Germline loops: CDR1 SGHRS, CDR2 YFSETQ. CDR3 size: 13 residues. Deletions cut 4 bases from V and 1 base from J, with 8 bases between. CDR3 protein: CASSGQFQETQYF. The CDR3 region has the DNA TGCGCCAGCAGCGGACAGTTCCAAGAGACCCAGTACTTC.

The rearrangement uses TRBV14 and TRBJ2-7, with TRBD2 matching over 11 bases. This CDR3 spans 19 amino acids. Germline CDR1 reads SGHDN; CDR2 reads FVKESK. V shed 5 bases and J 4 bases; nucleotides not matched to a gene: 19. The CDR3: CASSTTRDLAGGKRYEQYF. The CDR3 DNA reads TGTGCCAGCAGCACTACCCGGGACCTAGCGGGGGGAAAACGTTACGAGCAGTACTTC. Variable domain in full (rest from reference TRBV14 and TRBJ2-7): EAGVTQFPSHSVIEKGQTVTLRCDPISGHDNLYWYRRVMGKEIKFLLHFVKESKQDESGMPNNRFLAERTGGTYSTLKVQPAELEDSGVYFCASSTTRDLAGGKRYEQYFGPGTRLTVT.

The V gene is TRBV11-1, the J gene TRBJ1-1; 8 bases agree with TRBD1. The ends lost 8 bases at V and 1 base at J; junction bases unmatched: 6. Germline-derived CDR1 and CDR2 are SGHAT and FQDESV (reference sequence). The CDR3 sequence is 14 residues long. The CDR3 here is CASAGQASNTEAFF. The DNA for the CDR3 is TGTGCCAGCGCGGGACAGGCTTCGAACACTGAAGCTTTCTTT.

The rearrangement uses TRBV11-2 and TRBJ1-2; D perhaps matches TRBD1 (5 bases). V lost 2 bases and J lost 3, with 13 bases in between. CDR1 and CDR2 (germline): SGHAT, FQNNGV. The CDR3 has 15 residues. The CDR3 protein is CASSLYLTVYYGYTF. The CDR3 nucleotides read TGTGCCAGCAGCTTATATCTGACAGTTTACTATGGCTACACCTTC.

The chain joins TRBV15 to TRBJ2-1; D gene unclear. The CDR3 covers 11 residues. V lost 0 bases and J 12 bases, leaving 6 bases between the germline ends. CDR1 and CDR2 (germline): LNHNV, YYDKDF (reference sequence). Written as DNA, the CDR3 is TGTGCCACCAGCAGAGATGGATGGCAGTTCTTC. It translates to CATSRDGWQFF.

The rearrangement links TRBV27 to TRBJ1-2; 7 positions agree with TRBD1. This CDR3 comprises 14 residues. V shed 6 bases, J shed 0 bases, and the junction held 4 bases outside the gene matches. Germline V gene lookup returns CDR1 MNHEY and CDR2 SMNVEV (reference sequence). In DNA, the CDR3 is TGTGCCAGCAGCACAGGGGACTCTAACTATGGCTACACCTTC. Residues: CASSTGDSNYGYTF.

Only one count was recorded for this clone. The chain links TRBV11-2 to TRBJ2-7; D is perhaps TRBD1 or TRBD2 (5 bases each). In germline, CDR1 is SGHAT, CDR2 FQNNGV. V dropped 5 bases and J dropped 2 bases, with 10 bases sitting between them. The CDR3 is made up of 13 amino acids. CDR3 in amino acids: CASSGDGAYEQYF. The CDR3 DNA reads TGTGCCAGCAGCGGGGACGGAGCCTACGAGCAGTACTTC. Looking up the rest from reference TRBV11-2 and TRBJ2-7 gives the full variable domain: EAGVAQSPRYKIIEKRQSVAFWCNPISGHATLYWYQQILGQGPKLLIQFQNNGVVDDSQLPKDRFSAERLKGVDSTLKIQPAKLEDSAVYLCASSGDGAYEQYFGPGTRLTVT.

The chain is built from TRBV28 and TRBJ2-7, with D possibly called TRBD1 or TRBD2 (5 bases each). Trimming cost V 1 base and J 6 bases, with 10 bases left between them. The CDR3 extends over 13 amino acids. Per germline, CDR1 MDHEN and CDR2 SYDVKM. Here the CDR3 reads CASSLLWGIEQYF. The CDR3, as DNA: TGTGCCAGCAGTTTATTGTGGGGGATCGAGCAGTACTTC.

V and J are TRBV9 and TRBJ2-2; D might be TRBD2 (5 bases). Germline CDR1 is SGDLS and CDR2 is YYNGEE. Trimming took 0 bases from V and 6 from J, leaving 18 bases between them. This CDR3 is built from 17 residues. The CDR3 reads CASSVEARLLVSGELFF. The CDR3, as DNA: TGTGCCAGCAGCGTAGAGGCGCGTCTACTAGTCTCCGGGGAGCTGTTTTTT.

The V call is TRBV21-1, the J call TRBJ1-4; the D segment call TRBD1 is taken from the table without a DNA check. TRBV21-1 is described as a pseudogene. The CDR3 is 13 residues long. The CDR3 region has the DNA TGTGCCAGCAGCGCCCGGACAGTAGAAAAACTGTTTTTT. It codes for CASSARTVEKLFF.

The chain carries TRBV28 and TRBJ1-1; no clear D. The length of the CDR3 is 12 residues. V lost 7 bases and J 1 base, leaving 7 bases between the germline ends. The germline V gene encodes CDR1 MDHEN and CDR2 SYDVKM. For the CDR3, the DNA is TGTGCCAGCACTTGGGGGAACACTGAAGCTTTCTTT. Translation gives CASTWGNTEAFF.

The chain joins TRBV30 to TRBJ2-5; 16 bases align to TRBD2. Germline V gene data show CDR1 as GTSNPN and CDR2 as SVGIG (reference sequence). Unmatched junction bases numbered 10, after V lost 4 bases and J lost 5 bases. The CDR3 loop spans 17 amino acids. The CDR3 region has the DNA TGTGCCTGGAACGCCGGGACTAGCGGGGGGGCCGCGGAGACCCAGTACTTC. Protein: CAWNAGTSGGAAETQYF.

The chain carries TRBV11-3 and TRBJ2-3, with 7 bases that match TRBD2. CDR3 size: 15 residues. From germline, CDR1 is SGHNT and CDR2 YENEEA. V trimming: 5 bases; J trimming: 2 bases; junction bases outside the gene matches: 7. The CDR3 DNA reads as TGTGCCAGCAGCGTTCGAGCGGGACCCACAGATACGCAGTATTTT. Translating it yields CASSVRAGPTDTQYF.

The rearrangement uses TRBV3-1 (or the pseudogene TRBV3-2) and TRBJ2-1, with 7 bases lining up with TRBD2. This CDR3 region has 18 residues. J lost 0 bases, V lost 1 base, and 9 bases had no gene match. Germline V gene sequence: CDR1 LGHDT, CDR2 YNNKEL (reference sequence). In nucleotides, the CDR3 is TGTGCCAGCAGCCAAGGTCCACCTAGCGGCAGCTCCTACAATGAGCAGTTCTTC. Protein product: CASSQGPPSGSSYNEQFF.

The V and J genes are TRBV6-5 and TRBJ1-1, with a tentative D call TRBD1 (6 bases). Germline CDR1 MNHEY, CDR2 SVGAGI. V gave up 4 bases and J gave up 8 bases, with 11 bases separating them. The CDR3 extends over 12 amino acids. The CDR3, as DNA: TGTGCCAGCAGTTTCCAAGGGGGGGAAGCTTTCTTT. It translates to CASSFQGGEAFF.

The rearrangement joins TRBV7-3 to TRBJ2-5; weak D call: TRBD1 (5 bases). Germline-derived CDR1 and CDR2 are SGHTA and FQGTGA. V shed 0 bases and J shed 4 bases, with 12 bases lying between them. The CDR3 has 15 residues. CDR3 sequence (DNA): TGTGCCAGCAGCTTAACGTCGGCAGGGCTAGAGACCCAGTACTTC. Protein: CASSLTSAGLETQYF.

This clone was recorded a few times. The chain combines TRBV4-2 with TRBJ1-3; possible D gene TRBD1, 5 bases. This CDR3 is built from 17 residues. Germline lookup yields CDR1 LGHNA and CDR2 YNFKEQ. Trimming removed 0 bases at V and 0 bases at J, with 12 bases between. CDR3 coding DNA: TGTGCCAGCAGCCAAGATCGGGACGGAATCTCTGGAAACACCATATATTTT. It is translated as CASSQDRDGISGNTIYF.

The chain couples TRBV7-2 to TRBJ1-2, with a weak D call TRBD1 (5 bases). Germline V gene lookup returns CDR1 SGHTA and CDR2 FQGNSA. The CDR3 spans 19 residues. V lost 1 base, J lost 4 bases, and 25 bases lay in between. The CDR3 nucleotides read TGTGCCAGCAGCTTAGTACCCGGGACTAGATTGGATATTTGCTATGGCTACACCTTC. Residues: CASSLVPGTRLDICYGYTF.

In DNA, the CDR3 is TGCGCCAGCAGTGGGGGAGACAATCAGCCCCAGCATTTT. Translation: CASSGGDNQPQHF. The chain employs TRBV5-1 and TRBJ1-5; a weak D match, TRBD1 (5 bases). With 5 bases removed from V and 3 bases from J, the gap between germline ends came to 9 bases. Germline V gene lookup returns CDR1 SGHRS and CDR2 YFSETQ. The CDR3 is 13 residues long.

This clone was found a few times. The chain links TRBV5-1 to TRBJ2-3; 12 bases line up with TRBD2. The germline gives CDR1 SGHRS, CDR2 YFSETQ. The junction had 3 bases not matched to a gene; V was cut back by 3 bases and J by 4 bases. The CDR3 has 15 residues. CDR3 DNA: TGCGCCAGCAGCTCCCGACTAGCGGGGGCAGATACGCAGTATTTT. It encodes CASSSRLAGADTQYF.

This sequence joins TRBV4-1 and TRBJ2-5; 8 bases are a match to TRBD2. J was trimmed by 1 base and V by 1 base; bases with no gene match: 2. The CDR3 runs 15 residues. CDR1 and CDR2 (germline): MGHRA, YSYEKL. CDR3 DNA sequence: TGCGCCAGCAGCCAAGTACTAGCGGCCCAAGAGACCCAGTACTTC. Protein product: CASSQVLAAQETQYF.

The V gene is TRBV20-1, the J gene TRBJ1-1, with D maybe TRBD1 (6 bases). Looked up from germline, CDR1 is DFQATT and CDR2 is SNEGSKA (reference sequence). The CDR3 runs to 17 residues. Trimming took off 3 bases at V and 0 bases at J, with 20 bases between the two ends. CDR3 loop: CSASGQIVIRLNTEAFF. CDR3 sequence (DNA): TGCAGTGCTAGTGGACAGATCGTGATACGGCTGAACACTGAAGCTTTCTTT.